This paragraph covers one T cell receptor beta chain sequence. No antigen is known for it. The junction and the germline gene differ at one end; a read error may be behind it. This specimen comes from a study of T cell responses to AZD1222 COVID-19 vaccine. Whole-study context: Pooling covered second doses at about 4 or about 12 weeks.

Findings of the study overall: The donors showed a predominance of white British ancestry and of females, with possible underestimation of clonal diversity.

This CDR3 has 12 residues. Germline V gene data show CDR1 as MDHEN and CDR2 as SYDVKM. This table comes from immunoSEQ multiplex PCR, and its TCRdb copy is limited to in-frame clones, with some not included. The top ten hold around a tenth of the sample, which has around 110,000 clones, roughly 80% seen once. The sequencing used peripheral blood, collected on day 0 of AZD1222 vaccination. The chain uses TRBV28 and TRBJ2-7, with 9 bases aligning to TRBD2. The receptor was derived from an adult in good health. CDR3 DNA: TGTGCCAGCATCACCGCTAGCGGGAAGACAGACTTC. Protein sequence: CASITASGKTDF.